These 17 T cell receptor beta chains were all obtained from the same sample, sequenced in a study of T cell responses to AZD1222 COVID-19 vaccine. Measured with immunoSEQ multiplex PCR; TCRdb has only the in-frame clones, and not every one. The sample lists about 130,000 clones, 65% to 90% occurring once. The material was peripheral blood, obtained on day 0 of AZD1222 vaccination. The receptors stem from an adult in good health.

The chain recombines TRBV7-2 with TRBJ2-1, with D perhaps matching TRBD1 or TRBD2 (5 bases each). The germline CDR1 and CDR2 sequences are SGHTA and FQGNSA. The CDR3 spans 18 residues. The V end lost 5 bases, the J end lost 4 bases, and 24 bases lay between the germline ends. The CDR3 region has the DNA TGTGCCAGCAGCCCCCGCCCGGGACCCCCTAGAATATACAATGAGCAGTTCTTC. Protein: CASSPRPGPPRIYNEQFF.

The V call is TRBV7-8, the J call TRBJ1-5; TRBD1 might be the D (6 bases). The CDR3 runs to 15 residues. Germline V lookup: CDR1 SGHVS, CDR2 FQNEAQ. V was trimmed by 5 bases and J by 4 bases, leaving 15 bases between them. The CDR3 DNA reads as TGTGCCAGCAGCCTATCCAGGGGTGGGAATCAGCCCCAGCATTTT. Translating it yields CASSLSRGGNQPQHF.

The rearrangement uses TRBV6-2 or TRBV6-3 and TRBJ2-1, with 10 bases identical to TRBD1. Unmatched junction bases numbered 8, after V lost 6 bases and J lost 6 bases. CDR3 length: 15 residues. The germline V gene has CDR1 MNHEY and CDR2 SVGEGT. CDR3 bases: TGTGCCAGCAGCCTCCGGGACAGGGGAATCAATGAGCAGTTCTTC. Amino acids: CASSLRDRGINEQFF.

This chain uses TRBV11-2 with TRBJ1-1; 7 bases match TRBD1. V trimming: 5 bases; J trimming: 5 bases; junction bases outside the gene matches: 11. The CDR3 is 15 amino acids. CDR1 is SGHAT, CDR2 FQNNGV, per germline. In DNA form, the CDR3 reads TGTGCCAGCAGCCATGAGGGGGCTGCGGCGACTGAAGCTTTCTTT. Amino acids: CASSHEGAAATEAFF.

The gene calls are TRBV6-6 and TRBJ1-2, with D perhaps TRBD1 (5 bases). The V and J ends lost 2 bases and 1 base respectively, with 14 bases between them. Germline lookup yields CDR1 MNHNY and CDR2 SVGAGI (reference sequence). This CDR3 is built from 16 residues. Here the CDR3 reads CASSYEGYGGNYGYTF. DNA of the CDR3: TGTGCCAGCAGTTACGAAGGTTATGGGGGTAACTATGGCTACACCTTC.

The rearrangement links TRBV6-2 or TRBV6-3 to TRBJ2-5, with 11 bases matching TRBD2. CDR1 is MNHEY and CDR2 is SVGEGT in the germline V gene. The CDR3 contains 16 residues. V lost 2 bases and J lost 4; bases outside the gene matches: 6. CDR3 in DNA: TGTGCCAGCAGTTACGAACTAGCGGGGGAGCGAGAGACCCAGTACTTC. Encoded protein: CASSYELAGERETQYF.

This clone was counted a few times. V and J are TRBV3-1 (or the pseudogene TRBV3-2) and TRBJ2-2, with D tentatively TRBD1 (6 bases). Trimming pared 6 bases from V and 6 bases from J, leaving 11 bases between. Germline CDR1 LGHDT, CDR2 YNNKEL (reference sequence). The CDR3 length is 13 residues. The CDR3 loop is CASSPTGPGELFF. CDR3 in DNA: TGTGCCAGCAGTCCTACAGGGCCCGGGGAGCTGTTTTTT.

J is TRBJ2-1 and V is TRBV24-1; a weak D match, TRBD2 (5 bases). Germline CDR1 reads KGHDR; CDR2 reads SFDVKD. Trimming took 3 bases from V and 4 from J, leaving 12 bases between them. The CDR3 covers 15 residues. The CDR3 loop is CATSDTPPGYNEQFF. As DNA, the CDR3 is TGTGCCACCAGTGATACCCCCCCGGGATACAATGAGCAGTTCTTC.

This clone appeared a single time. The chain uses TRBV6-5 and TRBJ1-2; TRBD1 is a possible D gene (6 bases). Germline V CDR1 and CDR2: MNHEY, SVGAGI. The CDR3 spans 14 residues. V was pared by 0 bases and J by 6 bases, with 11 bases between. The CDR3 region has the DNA TGTGCCAGCAGTTACTCGGGGGGGCGAAATGGCTACACCTTC. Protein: CASSYSGGRNGYTF.

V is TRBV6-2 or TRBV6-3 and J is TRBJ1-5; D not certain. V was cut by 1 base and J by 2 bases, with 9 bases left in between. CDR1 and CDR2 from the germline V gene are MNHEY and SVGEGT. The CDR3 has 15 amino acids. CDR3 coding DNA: TGTGCCAGCAGTTACTTGGGTTTAGGCAATCAGCCCCAGCATTTT. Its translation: CASSYLGLGNQPQHF.

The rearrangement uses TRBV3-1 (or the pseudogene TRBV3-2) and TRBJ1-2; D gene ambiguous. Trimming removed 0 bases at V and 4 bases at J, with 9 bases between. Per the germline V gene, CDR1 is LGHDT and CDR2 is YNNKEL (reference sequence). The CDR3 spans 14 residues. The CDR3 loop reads CASSQDVAVYGYTF. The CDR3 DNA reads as TGTGCCAGCAGCCAAGATGTGGCGGTCTATGGCTACACCTTC.

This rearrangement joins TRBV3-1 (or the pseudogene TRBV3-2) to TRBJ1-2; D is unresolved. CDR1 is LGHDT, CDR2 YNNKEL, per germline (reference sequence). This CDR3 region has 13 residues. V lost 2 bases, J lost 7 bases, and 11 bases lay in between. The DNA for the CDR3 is TGTGCCAGCAGCCAAAGCCGGGCTGGTGGCTACACCTTC. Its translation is CASSQSRAGGYTF.

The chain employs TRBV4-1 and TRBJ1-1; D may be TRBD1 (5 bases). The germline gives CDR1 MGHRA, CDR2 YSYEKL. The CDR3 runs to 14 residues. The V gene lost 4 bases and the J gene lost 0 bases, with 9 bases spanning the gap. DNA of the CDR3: TGCGCCAGCAGCCTGACAGCCATGAACACTGAAGCTTTCTTT. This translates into CASSLTAMNTEAFF.

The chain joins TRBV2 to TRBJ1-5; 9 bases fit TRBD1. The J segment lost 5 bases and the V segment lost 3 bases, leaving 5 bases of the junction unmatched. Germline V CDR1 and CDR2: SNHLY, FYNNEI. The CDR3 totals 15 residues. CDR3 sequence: CASSDSTGGHQPQHF. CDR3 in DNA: TGTGCCAGCAGTGACAGTACAGGGGGCCATCAGCCCCAGCATTTT.

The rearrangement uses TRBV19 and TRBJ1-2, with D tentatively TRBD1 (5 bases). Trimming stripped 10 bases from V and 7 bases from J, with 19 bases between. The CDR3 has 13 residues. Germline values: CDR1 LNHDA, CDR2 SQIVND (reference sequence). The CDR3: CATKPRDIGGYTF. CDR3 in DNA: TGTGCCACTAAACCCAGGGATATTGGTGGCTACACCTTC.

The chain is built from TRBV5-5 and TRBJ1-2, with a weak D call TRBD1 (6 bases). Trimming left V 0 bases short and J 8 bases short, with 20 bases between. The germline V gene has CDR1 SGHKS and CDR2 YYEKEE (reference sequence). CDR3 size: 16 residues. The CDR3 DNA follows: TGTGCCAGCAGCTTGGTAGGGGGACACGGGCGCTACGGCTACACCTTC. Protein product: CASSLVGGHGRYGYTF.

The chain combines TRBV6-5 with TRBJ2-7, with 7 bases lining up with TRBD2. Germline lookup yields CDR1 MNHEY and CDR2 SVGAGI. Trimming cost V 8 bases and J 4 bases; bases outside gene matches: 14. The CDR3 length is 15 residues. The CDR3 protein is CASALKGGILYEQYF. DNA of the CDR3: TGTGCCAGCGCTCTGAAGGGAGGGATTCTTTACGAGCAGTACTTC.